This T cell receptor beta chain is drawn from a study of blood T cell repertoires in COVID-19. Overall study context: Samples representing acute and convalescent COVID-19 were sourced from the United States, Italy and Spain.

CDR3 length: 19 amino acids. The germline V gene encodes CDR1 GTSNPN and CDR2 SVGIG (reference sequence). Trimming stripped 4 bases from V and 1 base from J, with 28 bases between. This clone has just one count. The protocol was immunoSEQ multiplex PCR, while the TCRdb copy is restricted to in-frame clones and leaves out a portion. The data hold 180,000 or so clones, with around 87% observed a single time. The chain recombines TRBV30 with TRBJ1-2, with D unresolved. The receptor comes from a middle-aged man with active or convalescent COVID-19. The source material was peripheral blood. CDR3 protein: CAWNIEGGFGDSGNYGYTF. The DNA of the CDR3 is TGTGCCTGGAATATCGAGGGTGGATTTGGGGATAGCGGTAACTATGGCTACACCTTC.